These T cell receptor beta chains were read from a single sample in a study of blood T cell repertoires in COVID-19. TCRdb's copy holds only in-frame clones and misses some; the assay was immunoSEQ multiplex PCR. The profile shows hundreds of thousands of clones, roughly 90% of them singletons. Specimen: PBMCs or T cells enriched from blood (not recorded which). The receptors derive from a woman between 40 and 50 years old who had recovered from COVID-19. CDR3s include the opening cysteine and the closing phenylalanine or tryptophan. The order of the fields is V gene, J gene, D gene, clone size, CDR3 DNA, CDR3 protein. D genes are given only for firm matches. The size of a clone is reported for some rows only, either as once, few or many, or as a class for expanded clones.

V gene: TRBV29-1
J gene: TRBJ2-3
D gene: TRBD2
clone size: once
CDR3 DNA: TGCAGCGTTGTACTAGCGGGGGGGCTCGATACGCAGTATTTT
CDR3 protein: CSVVLAGGLDTQYF

V gene: TRBV7-9
J gene: TRBJ1-3
D gene: -
clone size: -
CDR3 DNA: TGTGCCAGCAGCTTAGGGGGACTATCATCTGGAAACACCATATATTTT
CDR3 protein: CASSLGGLSSGNTIYF

V gene: TRBV28
J gene: TRBJ1-2
D gene: -
clone size: -
CDR3 DNA: TGTGCCAGCACTGTCCAGTCCCATAACTATGGCTACACCTTC
CDR3 protein: CASTVQSHNYGYTF

V gene: TRBV7-8
J gene: TRBJ2-7
D gene: TRBD1
clone size: few
CDR3 DNA: TGTGCCAGCAGTTATGGACAGGGACTTCCCTACGAGCAGTACTTC
CDR3 protein: CASSYGQGLPYEQYF

V gene: TRBV18
J gene: TRBJ2-7
D gene: TRBD2
clone size: once
CDR3 DNA: TGTGCCAGCTCACCCAGCGGGGGGGCGTACGAGCAGTACTTC
CDR3 protein: CASSPSGGAYEQYF

V gene: TRBV29-1
J gene: TRBJ1-1
D gene: -
clone size: -
CDR3 DNA: TGCAGCGTTGAATATCCGAGGAACACTGAAGCTTTCTTT
CDR3 protein: CSVEYPRNTEAFF

V gene: TRBV28
J gene: TRBJ1-2
D gene: TRBD1
clone size: once
CDR3 DNA: TGTGCCAGCAGTGGATCCTCAGGGGGACGGTTCTATGGCTACACCTTC
CDR3 protein: CASSGSSGGRFYGYTF

V gene: TRBV18
J gene: TRBJ2-3
D gene: TRBD1
clone size: -
CDR3 DNA: TGTGCCAGCTCTCCGGGACAGGGGCGTGGGACAGATACGCAGTATTTT
CDR3 protein: CASSPGQGRGTDTQYF

V gene: TRBV28
J gene: TRBJ1-1
D gene: TRBD1
clone size: -
CDR3 DNA: TGTGCCAGCAGATTCCAGGGGGTACAAATGAACACTGAAGCTTTCTTT
CDR3 protein: CASRFQGVQMNTEAFF

V gene: TRBV28
J gene: TRBJ2-5
D gene: TRBD2
clone size: -
CDR3 DNA: TGTGCCAGCGGGACTGGGACTAGCGGTCCTCAAGAGACCCAGTACTTC
CDR3 protein: CASGTGTSGPQETQYF

V gene: TRBV28
J gene: TRBJ2-6
D gene: -
clone size: -
CDR3 DNA: TGTGCCTCTAGAAAGGCTGGGGCCAACGTCCTGACTTTC
CDR3 protein: CASRKAGANVLTF

V gene: TRBV4-1
J gene: TRBJ2-7
D gene: -
clone size: -
CDR3 DNA: TGCGCCAGCAGCGCCGGAGGGCCAGGGGGATCCTACGAGCAGTACTTC
CDR3 protein: CASSAGGPGGSYEQYF

V gene: TRBV27
J gene: TRBJ1-2
D gene: -
clone size: -
CDR3 DNA: TGTGCCAGCAGTTTATGGGGCAGGAGTAACTATGGCTACACCTTC
CDR3 protein: CASSLWGRSNYGYTF

V gene: TRBV13
J gene: TRBJ2-7
D gene: TRBD2
clone size: -
CDR3 DNA: TGTGCCAGCAGCCCAGAAGCGCCCCGGGGGGGTTCCTACGAGCAGTACTTC
CDR3 protein: CASSPEAPRGGSYEQYF

V gene: TRBV11-3
J gene: TRBJ2-7
D gene: TRBD2
clone size: -
CDR3 DNA: TGTGCCAGCAGCTTCCCTAGCGGGAGTGGTGAGCAGTACTTC
CDR3 protein: CASSFPSGSGEQYF

V gene: TRBV4-1
J gene: TRBJ1-6
D gene: TRBD1
clone size: -
CDR3 DNA: TGCGCCAGCAGCCAAGATTACGGACAGGGGACTTCACCCCTCCACTTT
CDR3 protein: CASSQDYGQGTSPLHF

V gene: TRBV30
J gene: TRBJ1-3
D gene: -
clone size: -
CDR3 DNA: TGTGCCTGGAGTGTACAGTACTCTGGAAACACCATATATTTT
CDR3 protein: CAWSVQYSGNTIYF

V gene: TRBV7-2
J gene: TRBJ1-2
D gene: -
clone size: few
CDR3 DNA: TGTGCCAGCAGCCCAACCCAGGGGTGGCATGGCTACACCTTC
CDR3 protein: CASSPTQGWHGYTF

V gene: TRBV11-2
J gene: TRBJ1-3
D gene: -
clone size: -
CDR3 DNA: TGTGCCAGCAGCTTGGCGGGGAATAACAACAACCCCATATATTTT
CDR3 protein: CASSLAGNNNNPIYF

V gene: TRBV28
J gene: TRBJ2-7
D gene: TRBD2
clone size: -
CDR3 DNA: TGTGCCAGCACTAGCGGGGGGAGCTCCTACGAGCAGTACTTC
CDR3 protein: CASTSGGSSYEQYF

V gene: TRBV5-1
J gene: TRBJ1-5
D gene: -
clone size: -
CDR3 DNA: TGCGCCAGCAGCTTGGAGGGACACCCCAATCAGCCCCAGCATTTT
CDR3 protein: CASSLEGHPNQPQHF

V gene: TRBV30
J gene: TRBJ1-5
D gene: -
clone size: -
CDR3 DNA: TGTGCCTGGAGTGTAGGAGATAGCAATCAGCCCCAGCATTTT
CDR3 protein: CAWSVGDSNQPQHF

V gene: TRBV6-6
J gene: TRBJ1-2
D gene: TRBD1
clone size: -
CDR3 DNA: TGTGCCAGCAGTTACGGGCAGGGGGTTTCTTGGGGCTACACCTTC
CDR3 protein: CASSYGQGVSWGYTF

V gene: TRBV19
J gene: TRBJ1-1
D gene: -
clone size: -
CDR3 DNA: TGTGCCAGTAGTATGGTAGGCGGCGGAGACACTGAAGCTTTCTTT
CDR3 protein: CASSMVGGGDTEAFF

V gene: TRBV4-3
J gene: TRBJ2-4
D gene: -
clone size: -
CDR3 DNA: TGCGCCAGCAGCCAAACCGGGAGTTCATTAGCCAAAAACATTCAGTACTTC
CDR3 protein: CASSQTGSSLAKNIQYF

V gene: TRBV18
J gene: TRBJ1-5
D gene: -
clone size: -
CDR3 DNA: TGTGCCAGCTCACCCTTAAGGAGTCTGAGCAATCAGCCCCAGCATTTT
CDR3 protein: CASSPLRSLSNQPQHF

V gene: TRBV30
J gene: TRBJ2-1
D gene: -
clone size: -
CDR3 DNA: TGTGCCTGGACCGTCACGAGCTCCTACAATGAGCAGTTCTTC
CDR3 protein: CAWTVTSSYNEQFF

V gene: TRBV5-6
J gene: TRBJ2-1
D gene: TRBD2
clone size: -
CDR3 DNA: TGTGCCAGCAGCTTGGCCCGGAGCGGGAGGGGGTACAATGAGCAGTTCTTC
CDR3 protein: CASSLARSGRGYNEQFF

V gene: TRBV28
J gene: TRBJ1-5
D gene: -
clone size: -
CDR3 DNA: TGTGCCAGCAGTTTTGCCGGAGATGGCAATCAGCCCCAGCATTTT
CDR3 protein: CASSFAGDGNQPQHF

V gene: TRBV2
J gene: TRBJ2-2
D gene: TRBD2
clone size: -
CDR3 DNA: TGTGCCAGCGTCCGCCTAGCGGGAGGGATAAACACCGGGGAGCTGTTTTTT
CDR3 protein: CASVRLAGGINTGELFF

V gene: TRBV7-9
J gene: TRBJ2-7
D gene: -
clone size: -
CDR3 DNA: TGTGCCAGCAGCTCTCCCGGAGGCCCGGCCTACGAGCAGTACTTC
CDR3 protein: CASSSPGGPAYEQYF

V gene: TRBV20-1
J gene: TRBJ2-1
D gene: TRBD2
clone size: -
CDR3 DNA: TGCAGTGCTAGTCTCTCTAGCGGGAGGAGCCCTGAGCAGTTCTTC
CDR3 protein: CSASLSSGRSPEQFF

V gene: TRBV12-5
J gene: TRBJ2-1
D gene: -
clone size: -
CDR3 DNA: TGTGCTAGTGTCGTACAGGGCTACAATGAGCAGTTCTTC
CDR3 protein: CASVVQGYNEQFF

V gene: TRBV7-3
J gene: TRBJ2-6
D gene: -
clone size: -
CDR3 DNA: TGTGCCAGCAGCTTAAGGTTAGCTGGGGCCAACGTCCTGACTTTC
CDR3 protein: CASSLRLAGANVLTF

V gene: TRBV7-3
J gene: TRBJ1-1
D gene: -
clone size: -
CDR3 DNA: TGTGCCAGCAGCTTAAGGGGTCGGGCAGGGGAAGCTTTCTTT
CDR3 protein: CASSLRGRAGEAFF

V gene: TRBV27
J gene: TRBJ1-2
D gene: -
clone size: -
CDR3 DNA: TGTGCCAGCAGTTTATCGGGCAGCTATGGCTACACCTTC
CDR3 protein: CASSLSGSYGYTF

V gene: TRBV27
J gene: TRBJ1-1
D gene: -
clone size: -
CDR3 DNA: TGTGCCAGCAGTTTAGCGGGCCGAGACACTGAAGCTTTCTTT
CDR3 protein: CASSLAGRDTEAFF

V gene: TRBV7-2
J gene: TRBJ2-7
D gene: -
clone size: -
CDR3 DNA: TGTGCCAGCAGCTTAGAACTCGGGAGCTCCTACGAGCAGTACTTC
CDR3 protein: CASSLELGSSYEQYF

V gene: TRBV2
J gene: TRBJ2-7
D gene: TRBD2
clone size: -
CDR3 DNA: TGTGCCAGCTTGGGCACTAGCGGATACTACGAGCAGTACTTC
CDR3 protein: CASLGTSGYYEQYF

V gene: TRBV3-1/TRBV3-2
J gene: TRBJ2-7
D gene: TRBD2
clone size: once
CDR3 DNA: TGTGCCAGCAGCCAAGCTCCTAGCGGAGATTACGAGCAGTACTTC
CDR3 protein: CASSQAPSGDYEQYF